A selection of T cell receptor beta chains follows, all from one sample in a study of cytomegalovirus exposure and HLA in healthy donors. Data came from immunoSEQ multiplex PCR; TCRdb stores just in-frame clones and leaves some out. The data contain roughly 250,000 clones, around 65% of them singletons. Sequenced material: PBMCs. The receptors originated from a female donor in good health and CMV-seronegative. The CDR3 runs from the conserved cysteine through the conserved F or W. The D gene is left open where the match is weak.

j_call d_call v_call cdr3_aa
TRBJ2-1 - TRBV6-6 CASSYFGNEQFF
TRBJ1-2 - TRBV20-1 CSARGAEYTF
TRBJ2-3 - TRBV15 CATSTRSWSLTDTQYF
TRBJ1-3 - TRBV6-1 CASSPDSDGGNTIYF
TRBJ1-1 - TRBV4-1 CASSGMAGRNTEAFF
TRBJ2-1 TRBD1 TRBV6-6 CASSPGRGPYNEQFF
TRBJ1-1 - TRBV5-1 CASRITGITEAFF
TRBJ2-1 TRBD1 TRBV4-1 CASSPNRGYNEQFF
TRBJ2-2 TRBD1 TRBV12-5 CASGQGSGELFF
TRBJ2-1 TRBD2 TRBV29-1 CSVDPSGSGYNEQFF
TRBJ1-2 - TRBV7-2 CASSLIGVGHEDYGYTF
TRBJ1-1 - TRBV2 CASSFGQLGNTEAFF
TRBJ1-2 - TRBV6-1 CASRQVQGLNYGYTF
TRBJ2-7 TRBD2 TRBV9 CASSVLAASYEQYF
TRBJ1-1 - TRBV27 CASSPLTTVNTEAFF
TRBJ2-1 - TRBV5-1 CASSSQARTDFEQFF
TRBJ1-2 - TRBV9 CASSVDRNYGCTF
TRBJ1-5 - TRBV6-5 CASSMTVNQPQHF
TRBJ1-1 - TRBV2 CASSAGPPGGAFF
TRBJ2-7 - TRBV15 CATSRASGKPYEQYF
TRBJ1-1 - TRBV7-9 CASSLRDIGTEAFF
TRBJ2-1 TRBD2 TRBV27 CASSLPSGRPNEQFF
TRBJ1-2 TRBD1 TRBV9 CASSAPGDRATYTF
TRBJ2-1 - TRBV6-4 CASSDPLSGNEQFF
TRBJ2-3 TRBD2 TRBV30 CAFASGRDTQYF
TRBJ1-1 - TRBV5-1 CASTQLSRYNTEAFF
TRBJ2-4 TRBD2 TRBV25-1 CASSPPPGTSVAKNIQYF
TRBJ2-3 - TRBV18 CASSRAVQGTDTQYF
TRBJ2-3 - TRBV11-3 CASSLTTDTQYF
TRBJ1-5 TRBD1 TRBV2 CASTGQGGQPQHF
TRBJ2-7 - TRBV6-1 CASSGVQVAYEQYF
TRBJ1-1 TRBD1 TRBV6-5 CASSVDRGSRSEAFF
TRBJ1-4 - TRBV27 CASSLNFIGSGEKLFF
TRBJ2-5 - TRBV5-4 CASSNPSGLETQYF
TRBJ2-5 TRBD2 TRBV5-1 CASSGLAGVQETQYF
TRBJ2-7 TRBD1 TRBV28 CASSPHGQGQSYEQYF
TRBJ1-1 - TRBV12-5 CASGLQGGGTEAFF
TRBJ2-1 TRBD1 TRBV27 CASSYRGYNEQFF
TRBJ2-5 TRBD2 TRBV18 CASSPGLAEGTQYF
- TRBD1 TRBV10-3 CAISDPDRRSYEQYF
TRBJ2-5 TRBD2 TRBV10-1 CASSPSGPQETQYF
TRBJ1-1 TRBD1 TRBV6-5 CASSRNRGSGEAFF
TRBJ1-2 - TRBV28 CASTPASRSGYTF
TRBJ2-4 - TRBV6-5 CASSRGILAKNIQYF
TRBJ2-1 - TRBV11-2 CASSLGGGSSYNEQFF
TRBJ2-3 TRBD1 TRBV7-2 CASSWKGTGGSKDTQYF
TRBJ2-2 TRBD2 TRBV27 CASSPNGGSITGELFF
TRBJ2-3 TRBD2 TRBV6-5 CASRRGGSSTDTQYF
TRBJ1-1 - TRBV14 CASSQAGLRNTEAFF
TRBJ2-3 TRBD2 TRBV7-8 CASTGLAASTDTQYF
TRBJ2-3 - TRBV20-1 CSAFVADTQYF
TRBJ1-1 - TRBV30 CAWSWAWATNTEAFF